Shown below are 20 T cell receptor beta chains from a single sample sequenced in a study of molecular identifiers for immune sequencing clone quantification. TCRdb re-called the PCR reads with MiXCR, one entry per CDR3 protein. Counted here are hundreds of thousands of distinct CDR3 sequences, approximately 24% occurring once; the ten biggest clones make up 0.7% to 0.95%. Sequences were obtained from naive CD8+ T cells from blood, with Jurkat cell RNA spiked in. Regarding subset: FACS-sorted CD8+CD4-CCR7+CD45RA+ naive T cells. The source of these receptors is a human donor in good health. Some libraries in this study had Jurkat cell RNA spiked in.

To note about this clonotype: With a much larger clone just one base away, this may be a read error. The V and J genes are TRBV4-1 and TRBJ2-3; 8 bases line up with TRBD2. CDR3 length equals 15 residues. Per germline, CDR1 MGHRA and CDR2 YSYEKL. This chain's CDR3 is CASSQESGGTATQYF. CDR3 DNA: TGCGCCAGCAGCCAAGAAAGCGGGGGCACAGCTACGCAGTATTTT.

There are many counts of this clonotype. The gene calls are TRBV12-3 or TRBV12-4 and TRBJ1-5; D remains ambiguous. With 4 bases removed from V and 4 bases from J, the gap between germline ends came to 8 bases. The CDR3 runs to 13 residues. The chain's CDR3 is CASSSRGNQPQHF. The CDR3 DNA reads TGTGCCAGCAGTTCCCGTGGGAATCAGCCCCAGCATTTT.

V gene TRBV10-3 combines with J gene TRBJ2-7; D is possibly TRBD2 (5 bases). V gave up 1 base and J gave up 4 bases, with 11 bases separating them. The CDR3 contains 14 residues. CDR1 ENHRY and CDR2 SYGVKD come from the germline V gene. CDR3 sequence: CAISEYGAAYEQYF. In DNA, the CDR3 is TGTGCCATCAGTGAGTATGGAGCGGCTTACGAGCAGTACTTC.

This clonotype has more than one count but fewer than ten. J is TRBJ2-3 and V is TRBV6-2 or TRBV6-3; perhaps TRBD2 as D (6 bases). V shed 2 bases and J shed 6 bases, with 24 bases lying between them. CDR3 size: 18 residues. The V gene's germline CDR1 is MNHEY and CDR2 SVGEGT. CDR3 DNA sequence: TGTGCCAGCAGTTACCCGGTGGACTTGCAAAGCCGGGGGGATACGCAGTATTTT. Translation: CASSYPVDLQSRGDTQYF.

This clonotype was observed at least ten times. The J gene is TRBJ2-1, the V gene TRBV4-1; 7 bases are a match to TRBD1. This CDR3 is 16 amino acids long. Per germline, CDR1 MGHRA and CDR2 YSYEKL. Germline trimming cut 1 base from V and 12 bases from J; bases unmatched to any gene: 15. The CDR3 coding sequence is TGCGCCAGCAGCCAAGCCGGCGAAACAGGGGAATACAGGCAGTTCTTC. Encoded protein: CASSQAGETGEYRQFF.

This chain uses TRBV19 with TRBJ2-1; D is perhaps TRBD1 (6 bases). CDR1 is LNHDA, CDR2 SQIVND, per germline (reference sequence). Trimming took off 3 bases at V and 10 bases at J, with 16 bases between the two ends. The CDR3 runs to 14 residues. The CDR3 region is CASSILTGSEEQFF. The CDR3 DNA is TGTGCCAGTAGTATCCTCACAGGGTCGGAGGAGCAGTTCTTC.

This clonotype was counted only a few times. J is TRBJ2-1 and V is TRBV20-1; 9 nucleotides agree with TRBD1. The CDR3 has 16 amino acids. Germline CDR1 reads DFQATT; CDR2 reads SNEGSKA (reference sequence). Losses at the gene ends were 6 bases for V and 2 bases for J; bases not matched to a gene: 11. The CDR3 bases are TGCAGTGCCCTAGGACAGGGGCGAATTCCCTACAATGAGCAGTTCTTC. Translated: CSALGQGRIPYNEQFF.

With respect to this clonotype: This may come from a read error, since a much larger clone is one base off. The CDR3 region is CASSEAVGFKYGYTF. The CDR3 bases are TGTGCCAGCAGTGAAGCTGTAGGGTTTAAGTATGGCTACACCTTC. The gene calls are TRBV2 and TRBJ1-2; D remains unclear. Trimming left V 0 bases short and J 5 bases short, with 13 bases between. The germline CDR1 and CDR2 sequences are SNHLY and FYNNEI. The CDR3 spans 15 residues.

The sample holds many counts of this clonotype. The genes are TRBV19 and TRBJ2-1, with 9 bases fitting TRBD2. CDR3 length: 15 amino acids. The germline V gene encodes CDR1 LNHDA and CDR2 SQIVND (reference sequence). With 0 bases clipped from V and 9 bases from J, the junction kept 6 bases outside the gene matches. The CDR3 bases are TGTGCCAGTAGTATAGATTCTAGCGGGGCAAGTGAGCAGTTCTTC. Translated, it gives CASSIDSSGASEQFF.

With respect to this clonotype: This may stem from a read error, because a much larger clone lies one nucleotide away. CDR3 region: CASSESGTDVTDTQHF. The CDR3 DNA is TGTGCCAGCAGTGAATCCGGGACGGATGTCACAGATACGCAGCATTTT. The chain combines TRBV6-5 with TRBJ2-3, with D perhaps matching TRBD1 (5 bases). Gene TRBJ1-5 matches the end of the DNA better, so the J call may be wrong. Germline V gene sequence: CDR1 MNHEY, CDR2 SVGAGI. There are 16 residues in the CDR3.

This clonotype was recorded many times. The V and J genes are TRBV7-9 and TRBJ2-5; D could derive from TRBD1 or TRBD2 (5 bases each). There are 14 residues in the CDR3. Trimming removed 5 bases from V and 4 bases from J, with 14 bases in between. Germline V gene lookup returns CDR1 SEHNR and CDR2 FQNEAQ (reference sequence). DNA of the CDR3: TGTGCCAGCAGCGAACGCGCCGGGGCAGAGACCCAGTACTTC. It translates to CASSERAGAETQYF.

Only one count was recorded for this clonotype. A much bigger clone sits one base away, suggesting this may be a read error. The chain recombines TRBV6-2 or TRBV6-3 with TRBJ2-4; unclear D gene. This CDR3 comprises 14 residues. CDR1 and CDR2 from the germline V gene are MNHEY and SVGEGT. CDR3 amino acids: CASSYLDDKNTQYF. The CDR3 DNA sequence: TGTGCCAGCAGTTACTTGGACGACAAAAACACTCAGTACTTC.

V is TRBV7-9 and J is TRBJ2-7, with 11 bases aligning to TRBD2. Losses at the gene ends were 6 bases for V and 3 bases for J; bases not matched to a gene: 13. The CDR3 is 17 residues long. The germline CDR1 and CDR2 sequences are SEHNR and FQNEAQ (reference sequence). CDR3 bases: TGTGCCAGCAGGCCTCAACGGGGGACTAGCGGAAACTACGAGCAGTACTTC. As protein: CASRPQRGTSGNYEQYF.

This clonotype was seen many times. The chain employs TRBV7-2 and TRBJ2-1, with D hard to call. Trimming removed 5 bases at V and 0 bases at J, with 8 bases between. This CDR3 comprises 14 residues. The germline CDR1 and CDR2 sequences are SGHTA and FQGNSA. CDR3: CASSQSISYNEQFF. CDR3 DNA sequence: TGTGCCAGCAGCCAAAGTATCTCCTACAATGAGCAGTTCTTC.

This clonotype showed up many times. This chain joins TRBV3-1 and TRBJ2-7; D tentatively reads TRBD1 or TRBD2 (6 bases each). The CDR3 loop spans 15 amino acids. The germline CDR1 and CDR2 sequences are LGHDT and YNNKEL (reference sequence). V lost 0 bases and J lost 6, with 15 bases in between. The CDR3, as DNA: TGTGCCAGCAGCCAAGATGACAGGCTGGGGGGCGAGCAGTACTTC. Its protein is CASSQDDRLGGEQYF.

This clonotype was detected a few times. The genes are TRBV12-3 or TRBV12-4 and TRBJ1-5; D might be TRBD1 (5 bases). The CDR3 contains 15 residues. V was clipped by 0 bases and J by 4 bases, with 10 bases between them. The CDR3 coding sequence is TGTGCCAGCAGTTTAGCGGGACCTACGAATCAGCCCCAGCATTTT. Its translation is CASSLAGPTNQPQHF.

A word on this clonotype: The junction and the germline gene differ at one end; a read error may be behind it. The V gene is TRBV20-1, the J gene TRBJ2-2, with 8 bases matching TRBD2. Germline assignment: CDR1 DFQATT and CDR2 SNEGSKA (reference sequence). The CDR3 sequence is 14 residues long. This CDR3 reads CGAREGLVAGELFF. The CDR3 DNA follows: TGCGGTGCTAGAGAGGGACTAGTGGCCGGGGAGCTGTTTTTT.

The CDR3 is CASSGGVREKLFF. The DNA for the CDR3 is TGTGCCAGCAGCGGGGGGGTACGTGAAAAACTGTTTTTT. The chain has TRBV11-2 and TRBJ1-4, with D tentatively TRBD1 (5 bases). The V gene lost 5 bases and the J gene lost 7 bases, with 11 bases spanning the gap. Germline CDR1 and CDR2: SGHAT and FQNNGV. The length of the CDR3 is 13 residues.

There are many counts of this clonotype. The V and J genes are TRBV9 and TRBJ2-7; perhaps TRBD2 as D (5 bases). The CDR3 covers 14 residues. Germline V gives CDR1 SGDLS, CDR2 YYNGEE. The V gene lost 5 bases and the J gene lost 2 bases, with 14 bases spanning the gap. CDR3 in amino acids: CASSVGGTTYEQYF. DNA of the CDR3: TGTGCCAGCAGTGTCGGAGGTACAACCTACGAGCAGTACTTC.

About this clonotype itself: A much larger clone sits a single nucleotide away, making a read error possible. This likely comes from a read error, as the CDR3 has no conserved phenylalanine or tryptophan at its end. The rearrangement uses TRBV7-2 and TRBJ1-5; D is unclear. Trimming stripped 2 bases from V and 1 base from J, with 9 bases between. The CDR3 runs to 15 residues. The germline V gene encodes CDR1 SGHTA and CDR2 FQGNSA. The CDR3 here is CASSLLDASNQPQHL. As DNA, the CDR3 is TGTGCCAGCAGCTTATTGGACGCAAGCAATCAGCCCCAGCATTTA.